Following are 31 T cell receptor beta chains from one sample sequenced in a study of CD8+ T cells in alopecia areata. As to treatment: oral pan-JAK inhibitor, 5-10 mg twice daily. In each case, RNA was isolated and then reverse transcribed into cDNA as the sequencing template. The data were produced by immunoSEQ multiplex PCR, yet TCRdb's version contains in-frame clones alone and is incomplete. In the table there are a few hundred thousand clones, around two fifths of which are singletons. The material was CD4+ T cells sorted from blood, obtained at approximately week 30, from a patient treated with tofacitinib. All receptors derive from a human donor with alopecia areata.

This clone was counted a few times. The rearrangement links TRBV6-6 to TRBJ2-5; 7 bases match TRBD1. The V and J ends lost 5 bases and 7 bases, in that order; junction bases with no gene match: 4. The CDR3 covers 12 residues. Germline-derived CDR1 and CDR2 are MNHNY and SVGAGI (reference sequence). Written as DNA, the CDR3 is TGTGCCAGCAGTACTGACAGGGTGACCCAGTACTTC. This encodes CASSTDRVTQYF.

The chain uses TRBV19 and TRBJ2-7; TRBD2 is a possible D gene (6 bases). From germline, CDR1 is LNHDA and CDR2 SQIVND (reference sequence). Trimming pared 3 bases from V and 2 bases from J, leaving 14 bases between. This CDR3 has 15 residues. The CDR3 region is CASSMGQAGPYEQYF. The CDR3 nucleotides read TGTGCCAGTAGTATGGGGCAGGCGGGACCCTACGAGCAGTACTTC.

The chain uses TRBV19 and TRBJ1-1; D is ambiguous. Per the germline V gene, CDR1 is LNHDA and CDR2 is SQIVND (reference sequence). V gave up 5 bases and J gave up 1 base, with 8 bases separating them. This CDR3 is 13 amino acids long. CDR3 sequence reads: CASSYDGNTEAFF. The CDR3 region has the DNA TGTGCCAGTAGTTACGACGGGAACACTGAAGCTTTCTTT. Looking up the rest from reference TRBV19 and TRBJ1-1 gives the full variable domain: DGGITQSPKYLFRKEGQNVTLSCEQNLNHDAMYWYRQDPGQGLRLIYYSQIVNDFQKGDIAEGYSVSREKKESFPLTVTSAQKNPTAFYLCASSYDGNTEAFFGQGTRLTVV.

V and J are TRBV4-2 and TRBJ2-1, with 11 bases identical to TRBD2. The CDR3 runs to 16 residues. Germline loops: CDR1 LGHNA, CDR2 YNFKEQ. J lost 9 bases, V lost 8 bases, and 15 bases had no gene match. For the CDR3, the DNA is TGTGCCAGCCAATCGGATAGCGGGGGGGCCAGGTTTGAGCAGTTCTTC. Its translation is CASQSDSGGARFEQFF.

CDR3 loop: CASSEGGTGELFF. The CDR3 DNA reads as TGTGCCAGCAGTGAAGGGGGCACCGGGGAGCTGTTTTTT. The chain employs TRBV2 and TRBJ2-2; D gene ambiguous. Germline V gives CDR1 SNHLY, CDR2 FYNNEI. V lost 1 base and J lost 4, with 4 bases in between. The CDR3 totals 13 residues.

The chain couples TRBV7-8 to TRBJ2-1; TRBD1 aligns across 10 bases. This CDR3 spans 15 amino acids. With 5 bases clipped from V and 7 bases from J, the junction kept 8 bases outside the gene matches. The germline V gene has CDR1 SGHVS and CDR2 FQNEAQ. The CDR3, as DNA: TGTGCCAGCAGCCACCGGACAGGGGGGGGTAATGAGCAGTTCTTC. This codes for CASSHRTGGGNEQFF.

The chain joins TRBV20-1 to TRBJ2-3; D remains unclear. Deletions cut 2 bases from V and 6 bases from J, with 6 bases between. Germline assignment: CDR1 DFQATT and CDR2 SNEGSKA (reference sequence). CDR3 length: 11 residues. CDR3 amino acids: CSARLRDTQYF. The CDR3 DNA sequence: TGCAGTGCTAGACTAAGGGATACGCAGTATTTT.

CDR3 region: CASSSGTDGYGYTF. The CDR3 nucleotides are TGCGCCAGCAGCTCCGGGACAGATGGATATGGCTACACCTTC. The chain employs TRBV5-1 and TRBJ1-2, with TRBD1 matching over 7 bases. J gave up 5 bases and V 3 bases, and 7 bases lay outside the gene matches. The CDR3 spans 14 residues. Germline values: CDR1 SGHRS, CDR2 YFSETQ.

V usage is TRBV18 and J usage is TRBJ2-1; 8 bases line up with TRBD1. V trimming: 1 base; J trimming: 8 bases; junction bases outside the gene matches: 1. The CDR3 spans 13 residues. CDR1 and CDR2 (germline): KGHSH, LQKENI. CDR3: CASSPRQGHEQFF. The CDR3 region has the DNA TGTGCCAGCTCACCACGACAGGGGCATGAGCAGTTCTTC.

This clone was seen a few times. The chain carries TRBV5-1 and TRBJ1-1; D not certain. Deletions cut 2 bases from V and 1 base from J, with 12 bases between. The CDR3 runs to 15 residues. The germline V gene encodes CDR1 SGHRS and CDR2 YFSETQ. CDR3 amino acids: CASSLAGSWNTEAFF. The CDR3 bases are TGCGCCAGCAGCTTAGCCGGGAGCTGGAACACTGAAGCTTTCTTT.

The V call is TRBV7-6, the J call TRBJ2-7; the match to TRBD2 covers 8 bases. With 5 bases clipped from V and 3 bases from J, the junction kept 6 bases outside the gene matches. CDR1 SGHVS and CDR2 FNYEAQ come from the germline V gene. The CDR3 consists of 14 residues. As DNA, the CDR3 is TGTGCCAGCAGCCCCGGGACTAGAGTCTACGAGCAGTACTTC. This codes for CASSPGTRVYEQYF.

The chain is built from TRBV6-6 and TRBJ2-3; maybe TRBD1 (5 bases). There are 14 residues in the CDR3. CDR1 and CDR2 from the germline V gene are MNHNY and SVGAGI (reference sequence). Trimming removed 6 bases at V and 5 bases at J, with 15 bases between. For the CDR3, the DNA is TGTGCCAGCAGGGCGATTCAGGGTATAGATACGCAGTATTTT. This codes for CASRAIQGIDTQYF.

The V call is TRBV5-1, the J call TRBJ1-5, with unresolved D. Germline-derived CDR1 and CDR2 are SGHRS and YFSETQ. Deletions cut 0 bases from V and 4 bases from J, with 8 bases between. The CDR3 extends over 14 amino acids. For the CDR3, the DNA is TGCGCCAGCAGCTTGGGGGATACTAATCAGCCCCAGCATTTT. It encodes CASSLGDTNQPQHF.

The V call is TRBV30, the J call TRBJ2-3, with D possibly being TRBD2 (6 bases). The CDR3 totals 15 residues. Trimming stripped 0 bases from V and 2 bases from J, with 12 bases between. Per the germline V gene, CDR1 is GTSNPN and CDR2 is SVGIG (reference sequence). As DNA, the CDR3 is TGTGCCTGGAGTGTAAGGGCGGGGACCACAGATACGCAGTATTTT. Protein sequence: CAWSVRAGTTDTQYF.

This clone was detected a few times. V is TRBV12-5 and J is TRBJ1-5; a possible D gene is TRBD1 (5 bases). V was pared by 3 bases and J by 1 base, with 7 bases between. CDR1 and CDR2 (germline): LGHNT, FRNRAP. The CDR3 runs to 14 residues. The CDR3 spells CASGLGDSNQPQHF. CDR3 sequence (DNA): TGTGCTAGTGGTTTAGGGGACAGCAATCAGCCCCAGCATTTT.

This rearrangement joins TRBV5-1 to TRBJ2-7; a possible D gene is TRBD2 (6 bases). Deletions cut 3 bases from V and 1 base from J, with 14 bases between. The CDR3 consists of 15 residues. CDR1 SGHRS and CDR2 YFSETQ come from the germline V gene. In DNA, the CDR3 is TGCGCCAGCAGCTCCCGCGCAGGGAGGTCCTACGAGCAGTACTTC. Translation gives CASSSRAGRSYEQYF.

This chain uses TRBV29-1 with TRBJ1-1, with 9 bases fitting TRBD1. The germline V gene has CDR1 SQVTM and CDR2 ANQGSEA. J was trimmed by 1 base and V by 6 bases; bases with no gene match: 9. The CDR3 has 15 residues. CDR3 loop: CSVQSPGQGNTEAFF. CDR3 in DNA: TGCAGCGTCCAGAGTCCGGGACAGGGGAACACTGAAGCTTTCTTT.

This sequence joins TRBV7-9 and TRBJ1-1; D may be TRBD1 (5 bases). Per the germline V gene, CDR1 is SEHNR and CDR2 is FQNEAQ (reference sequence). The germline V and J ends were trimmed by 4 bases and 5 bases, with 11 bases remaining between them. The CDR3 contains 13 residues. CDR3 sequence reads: CASSSQGLTEAFF. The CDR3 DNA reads TGTGCCAGCAGCTCTCAGGGCCTGACTGAAGCTTTCTTT.

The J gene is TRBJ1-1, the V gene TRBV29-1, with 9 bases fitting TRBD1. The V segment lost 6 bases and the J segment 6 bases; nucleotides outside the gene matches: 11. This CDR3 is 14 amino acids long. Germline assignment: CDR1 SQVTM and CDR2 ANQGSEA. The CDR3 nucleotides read TGCAGCGTCCCCCTCGGGACAGGGTATGCTGAAGCTTTCTTT. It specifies CSVPLGTGYAEAFF. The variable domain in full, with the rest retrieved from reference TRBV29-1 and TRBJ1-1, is SAVISQKPSRDICQRGTSLTIQCQVDSQVTMMFWYRQQPGQSLTLIATANQGSEATYESGFVIDKFPISRPNLTFSTLTVSNMSPEDSSIYLCSVPLGTGYAEAFFGQGTRLTVV.

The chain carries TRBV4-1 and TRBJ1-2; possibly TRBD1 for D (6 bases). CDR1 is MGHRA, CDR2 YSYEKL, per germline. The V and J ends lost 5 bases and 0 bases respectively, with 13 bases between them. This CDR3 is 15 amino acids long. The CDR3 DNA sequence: TGCGCCAGCAGCGAAGGACAGCGTTCTAACTATGGCTACACCTTC. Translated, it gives CASSEGQRSNYGYTF.

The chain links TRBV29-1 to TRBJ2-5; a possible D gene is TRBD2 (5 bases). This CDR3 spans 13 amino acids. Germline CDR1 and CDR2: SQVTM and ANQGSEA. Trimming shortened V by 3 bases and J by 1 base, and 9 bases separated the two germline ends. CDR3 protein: CSVELRAQETQYF. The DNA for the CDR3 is TGCAGCGTTGAGTTGAGGGCCCAAGAGACCCAGTACTTC.

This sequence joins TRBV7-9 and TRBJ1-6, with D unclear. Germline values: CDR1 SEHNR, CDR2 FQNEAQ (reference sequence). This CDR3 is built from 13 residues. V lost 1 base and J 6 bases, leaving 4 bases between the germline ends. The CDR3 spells CASSLDPNSPLHF. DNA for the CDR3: TGTGCCAGCAGCTTAGATCCTAATTCACCCCTCCACTTT.

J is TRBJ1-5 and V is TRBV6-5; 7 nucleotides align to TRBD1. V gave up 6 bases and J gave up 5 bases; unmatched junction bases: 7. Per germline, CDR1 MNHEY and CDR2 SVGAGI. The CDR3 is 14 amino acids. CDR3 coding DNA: TGTGCCAGCAGAGGACAGGCCAGGGATCAGCCCCAGCATTTT. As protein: CASRGQARDQPQHF.

For the CDR3, the DNA is TGTGCCAGCAGACGTGGACAGGACAATCAGCCCCAGCATTTT. Translation: CASRRGQDNQPQHF. The V and J genes are TRBV6-5 and TRBJ1-5; TRBD1 matches at 7 bases. V lost 6 bases to trimming and J lost 3 bases; unmatched junction nucleotides: 5. Germline CDR1 is MNHEY and CDR2 is SVGAGI. This CDR3 is 14 amino acids long.

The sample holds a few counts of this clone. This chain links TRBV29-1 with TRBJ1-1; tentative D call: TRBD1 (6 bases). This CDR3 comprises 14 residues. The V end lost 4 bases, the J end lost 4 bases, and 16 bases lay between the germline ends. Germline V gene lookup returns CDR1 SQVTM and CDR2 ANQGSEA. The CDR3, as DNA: TGCAGCGTTGTGGGGACCCAGGGGACCACTGAAGCTTTCTTT. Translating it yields CSVVGTQGTTEAFF.

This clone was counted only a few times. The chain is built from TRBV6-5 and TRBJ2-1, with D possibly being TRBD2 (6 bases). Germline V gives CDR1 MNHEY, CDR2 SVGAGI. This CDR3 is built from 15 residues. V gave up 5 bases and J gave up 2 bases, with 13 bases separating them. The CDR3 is CASSTGLAAYNEQFF. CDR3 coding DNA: TGTGCCAGCAGTACGGGACTTGCCGCCTACAATGAGCAGTTCTTC.

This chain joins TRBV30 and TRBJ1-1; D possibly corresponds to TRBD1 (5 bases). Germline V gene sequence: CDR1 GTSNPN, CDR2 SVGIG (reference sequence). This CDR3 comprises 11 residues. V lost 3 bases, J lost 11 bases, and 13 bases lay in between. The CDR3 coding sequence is TGTGCCTGGAGGGGGGACTCGGTGGCTTTCTTT. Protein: CAWRGDSVAFF.

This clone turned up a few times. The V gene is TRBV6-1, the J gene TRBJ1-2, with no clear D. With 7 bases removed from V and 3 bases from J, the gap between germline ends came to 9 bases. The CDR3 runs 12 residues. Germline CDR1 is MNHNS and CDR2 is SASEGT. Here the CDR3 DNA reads TGTGCCAGCACTCCCCTCGACTATGGCTACACCTTC. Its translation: CASTPLDYGYTF.

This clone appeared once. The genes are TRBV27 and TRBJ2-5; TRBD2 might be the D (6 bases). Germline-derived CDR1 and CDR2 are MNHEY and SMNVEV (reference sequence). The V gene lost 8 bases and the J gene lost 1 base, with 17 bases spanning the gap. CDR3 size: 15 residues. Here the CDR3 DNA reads TGTGCCAGCGCCCGGATAGCGGCTATCCAAGAGACCCAGTACTTC. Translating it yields CASARIAAIQETQYF.

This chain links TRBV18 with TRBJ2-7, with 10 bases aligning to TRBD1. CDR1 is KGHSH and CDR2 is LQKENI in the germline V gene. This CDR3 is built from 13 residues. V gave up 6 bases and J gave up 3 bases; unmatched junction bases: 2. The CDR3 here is CASSGTGDYEQYF. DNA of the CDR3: TGTGCCAGCTCCGGGACAGGGGACTACGAGCAGTACTTC.

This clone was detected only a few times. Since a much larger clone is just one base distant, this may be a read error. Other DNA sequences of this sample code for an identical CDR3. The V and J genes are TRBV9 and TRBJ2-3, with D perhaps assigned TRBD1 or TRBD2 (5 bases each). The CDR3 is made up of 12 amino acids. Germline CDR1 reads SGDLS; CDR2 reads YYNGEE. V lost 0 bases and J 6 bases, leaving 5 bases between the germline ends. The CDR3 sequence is CASSVGGDTQYF. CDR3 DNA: TGTGCCAGCAGCGTAGGGGGGGATACGCAGTATTTT.